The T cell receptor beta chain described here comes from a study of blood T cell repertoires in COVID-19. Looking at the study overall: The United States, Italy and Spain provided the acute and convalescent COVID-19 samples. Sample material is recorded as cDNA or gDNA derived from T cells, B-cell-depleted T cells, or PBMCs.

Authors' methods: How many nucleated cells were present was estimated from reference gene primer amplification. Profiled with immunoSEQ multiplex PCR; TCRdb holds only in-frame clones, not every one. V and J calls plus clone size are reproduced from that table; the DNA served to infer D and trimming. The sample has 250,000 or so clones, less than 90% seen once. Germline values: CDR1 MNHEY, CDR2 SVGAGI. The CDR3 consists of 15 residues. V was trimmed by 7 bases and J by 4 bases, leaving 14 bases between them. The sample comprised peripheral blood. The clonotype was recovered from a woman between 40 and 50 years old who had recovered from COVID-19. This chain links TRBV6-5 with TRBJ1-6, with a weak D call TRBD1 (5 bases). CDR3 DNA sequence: TGTGCCAGCACACAGGACCGGGGGTATAATTCACCCCTCCACTTT. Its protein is CASTQDRGYNSPLHF.